This T cell receptor beta chain appears in the sequencing data of a study of T cells expressing NK-cell markers. Broader study findings: Dominant NKG2C+ clonotypes accounted for 1.0-7.0% of CD8+ T cells in six donors.

TCRdb re-called the 5' RACE reads and catalogs CDR3 proteins one per entry, DNA excluded. This table holds about 260,000 distinct CDR3 sequences. The CDR3 is 13 residues long. Germline values: CDR1 SEHNR, CDR2 FQNEAQ (reference sequence). Worth noting for this clonotype: Its antigen is not known.

This chain connects TRBV7-9 to TRBJ1-5; checking the TCRdb D call of TRBD1 is not possible without DNA. What was sequenced was blood T cells: a sorted CD56 or NKG2C T cell subset, CD4+ or CD8+ T cells, or bulk PBMC T cells (not recorded which). This TCR came from a man younger than 35 in good health. The CDR3 loop reads CASRDGVLGPQHF.